What follows describes a single TCR beta chain. From germline, CDR1 is SGDLS and CDR2 YYNGEE. Trimming took off 0 bases at V and 4 bases at J, with 7 bases between the two ends. CDR3 length equals 13 residues. The entry originates in a study of shared clonotypes between healthy human individuals. Assay: immunoSEQ multiplex PCR; the TCRdb copy retains only in-frame clones and omits some. The table has some 580,000 clones, about 96% seen once. The chain joins TRBV9 to TRBJ1-1; D gene unclear. The TCR originated in a woman in her thirties in good health. The sequenced sample was naive CD4+ T cells sorted from blood. Documented subset: CD45RA+ positively selected. The CDR3 loop reads CASSVALGTEAFF. DNA of the CDR3: TGTGCCAGCAGCGTAGCTTTGGGCACTGAAGCTTTCTTT.